Described below is a single TCR beta chain sequence and its context. The same CDR3 also results from other DNA sequences found in this sample. The protocol was immunoSEQ multiplex PCR, while the TCRdb copy is restricted to in-frame clones and leaves out a portion. The sample lists about 250,000 clones; approximately 88% were seen once. This sample was included in a study of blood T cell repertoires in COVID-19. The receptor was derived from a woman in her 40s who had been exposed to COVID-19. Sequenced: PBMCs or T cells enriched from blood (not recorded which).

The CDR3 DNA follows: TGTGCCAGCAGTCCACAAACAGATACGCAGTATTTT. This encodes CASSPQTDTQYF. V is TRBV12-3 or TRBV12-4 and J is TRBJ2-3; D unresolved. V was clipped by 5 bases and J by 3 bases, with 6 bases between them. CDR3 length: 12 amino acids.